This is a list of T cell receptor beta chains from one sample in a study of T-cell memory formation after mild COVID-19. TCRdb re-called the 5' RACE reads through MiXCR, storing one row per CDR3 protein. The sample has 350,000 to 500,000 distinct CDR3 sequences; roughly a quarter are singletons. Input material: PBMCs or a T cell subset sorted from them (not recorded which). The receptors stem from an adult woman who had mild COVID-19 (a few samples of this study predate the infection). Cell type and time point are not known. Each CDR3 is given with its conserved first and last residue. The D gene is left open where the match is weak. Clone size is shown for a subset of rows, as once, few, many or a class of expanded clone.

size,V,D,J,DNA,CDR3
few,TRBV7-2,.,TRBJ2-5,TGTGCCAGCAGCTTACAGGCGGGGCGGTACCAAGAGACCCAGTACTTC,CASSLQAGRYQETQYF
few,TRBV20-1,TRBD1,TRBJ2-5,TGCAGTGCTAGAAGGGCAGGGGGCTCAGAGACCCAGTACTTC,CSARRAGGSETQYF
few,TRBV7-2,.,TRBJ1-4,TGTGCCAGCAGCCCCTCCCCAGGGTCGACTAATGAAAAACTGTTTTTT,CASSPSPGSTNEKLFF
few,TRBV24-1,.,TRBJ1-5,TGTGCCACCTCGTCGGTGGGGGACAGCAATCAGCCCCAGCATTTT,CATSSVGDSNQPQHF
.,TRBV7-9,TRBD2,TRBJ2-7,TGTGCCAGCAGCTCCACAGCGGATAGCGGGGCCCGTTACGAGCAGTACTTC,CASSSTADSGARYEQYF
many,TRBV19,.,TRBJ2-3,TGTGCCAGTAGTGTGGGTCTGGCAGATACGCAGTATTTT,CASSVGLADTQYF
.,TRBV6-4,TRBD1,TRBJ2-7,TGTGCCGCATTGACAGGGGACTACGAGCAGTACTTC,CAALTGDYEQYF
.,TRBV20-1,.,TRBJ1-2,TGCAGTGCTAGAAAACAGGGTCCCTATGGCTACACCTTC,CSARKQGPYGYTF
.,TRBV6-6,TRBD1,TRBJ2-3,TGTGCCAGCAGAGACAGGGGTTTGGGGACAGATACGCAGTATTTT,CASRDRGLGTDTQYF
few,TRBV6-2/TRBV6-3,.,TRBJ1-1,TGTGCCAGCAGTTACCGCGTCGACCCCTTGAACACTGAAGCTTTCTTT,CASSYRVDPLNTEAFF
.,TRBV20-1,.,TRBJ1-1,TGCAGTGCTAGCCCGGGACTCACGAACACTGAAGCTTTCTTT,CSASPGLTNTEAFF
.,TRBV27,.,TRBJ1-1,TGTGCCAGCAGTTCCCGCAGGGCGATGAACACTGAAGCTTTCTTT,CASSSRRAMNTEAFF
few,TRBV7-6,TRBD2,TRBJ2-3,TGTGCCAGCAGCTTGCTAGCGGGTAGCGCAGATACGCAGTATTTT,CASSLLAGSADTQYF
.,TRBV4-1,TRBD2,TRBJ2-1,TGCGCCAGCAGCCAAGAGCGGGGGGGCTTCTATGAGCAGTTCTTC,CASSQERGGFYEQFF
many,TRBV4-1,.,TRBJ2-7,TGCGCCAGCAGCCAATCTTGGGGCGGAAACTACGAGCAGTACTTC,CASSQSWGGNYEQYF
few,TRBV10-3,.,TRBJ1-1,TGTGCCATCAGCCATGACGTCCTGGGGAACACTGAAGCTTTCTTT,CAISHDVLGNTEAFF
.,TRBV11-2,.,TRBJ1-2,TGTGCCAGCAGCTTTTCCGGGGATAACGACTATGGCTACACCTTC,CASSFSGDNDYGYTF
few,TRBV28,TRBD1,TRBJ1-2,TGTGCCAGCAGTTCTGGACAGGTCTATGGCTACACCTTC,CASSSGQVYGYTF
.,TRBV12-3/TRBV12-4,TRBD1,TRBJ2-7,TGTGCCAGCAGCCCCGGGACAGGGGGGGTATACGAGCAGTACTTC,CASSPGTGGVYEQYF
.,TRBV7-2,TRBD2,TRBJ2-7,TGTGCCAGCAGCCACGGACTAGCGGGGCCTTACGAGCAGTACTTC,CASSHGLAGPYEQYF
.,TRBV14,TRBD2,TRBJ2-1,TGTGCCAGCAGCCAAGATCCCAATGCGGGAGTTTTGTACAATGAGCAGTTCTTC,CASSQDPNAGVLYNEQFF
few,TRBV23-1,TRBD2,TRBJ2-7,TGCGCCAGCAGTCAATGGACTAGCGGGAGGGACGAGCAGTACTTC,CASSQWTSGRDEQYF
.,TRBV6-5,.,TRBJ2-7,TGTGCCAGCAGACTCTCCGCGGGGAACGAGCAGTACTTC,CASRLSAGNEQYF
.,TRBV2,TRBD2,TRBJ2-1,TGTGCCAGCATTCTACTAGCGGGGTACAATGAGCAGTTCTTC,CASILLAGYNEQFF
few,TRBV29-1,TRBD1,TRBJ2-7,TGCAGCGTGGGGGGACAGGGGAGTTACGAGCAGTACTTC,CSVGGQGSYEQYF
.,TRBV7-2,TRBD1,TRBJ1-2,TGTGCCAGCAGCTTAGTCGCTCCGGGACAGGGGGCGGATGGCTACACCTTC,CASSLVAPGQGADGYTF
few,TRBV7-9,.,TRBJ1-4,TGTGCCAGCAGCTTAGGGAGCGGGAGGAATGAAAAACTGTTTTTT,CASSLGSGRNEKLFF
few,TRBV11-1,.,TRBJ2-7,TGTGCCAGCAGCTTCACAGGGACCTACGAGCAGTACTTC,CASSFTGTYEQYF
few,TRBV12-3/TRBV12-4,.,TRBJ2-2,TGTGCCAGCAGTTTCGAAGGGGGACCTAACACCGGGGAGCTGTTTTTT,CASSFEGGPNTGELFF
.,TRBV29-1,.,TRBJ2-1,TGCAGCGTGCGACCTCGACTCAACAATGAGCAGTTCTTC,CSVRPRLNNEQFF
few,TRBV7-8,.,TRBJ2-7,TGTGCCAGCAGTACTACCCTAACCTACGAGCAGTACTTC,CASSTTLTYEQYF
.,TRBV12-3/TRBV12-4,.,TRBJ2-1,TGTGCCAGCAGCGTCAGACGTGACTACAATGAGCAGTTCTTC,CASSVRRDYNEQFF
.,TRBV2,TRBD2,TRBJ2-3,TGTGCCAGCAGGACGGGACTAGCGGGGGGGCCTAATACGCAGTATTTT,CASRTGLAGGPNTQYF
many,TRBV29-1,TRBD1,TRBJ1-6,TGCAGCGTTAAAGACAGGGGGGCCGATAATTCACCCCTCCACTTT,CSVKDRGADNSPLHF
.,TRBV7-6,TRBD1,TRBJ1-6,TGTGCCAGCAGCTACCGGACAGGGCACAATTCACCCCTCCACTTT,CASSYRTGHNSPLHF
.,TRBV12-3/TRBV12-4,TRBD1,TRBJ1-5,TGTGCCAGCAGTTTTGGGGACAGCTTCAATCAGCCCCAGCATTTT,CASSFGDSFNQPQHF
.,TRBV6-2/TRBV6-3,.,TRBJ2-2,TGTGCCAGCAGTCGACGGGGAGCGACCGGGGAGCTGTTTTTT,CASSRRGATGELFF
.,TRBV4-3,TRBD2,TRBJ2-1,TGCGCCAGCAGCCTATTTCTTCGGACTAGCGGAAATTACAATGAGCAGTTCTTC,CASSLFLRTSGNYNEQFF
.,TRBV5-5,.,TRBJ2-1,TGTGCCAGCAGCCGCCGGGGGAGTGAGCAGTTCTTC,CASSRRGSEQFF
.,TRBV7-2,TRBD2,TRBJ2-5,TGTGCCAGCAGCTTAGAGTTGTTAGCGGGAGGGAGAGGAGAGACCCAGTACTTC,CASSLELLAGGRGETQYF
.,TRBV11-3,.,TRBJ2-7,TGTGCCAGCAGCCCCCTTCTGGGTAACGAGCAGTACTTC,CASSPLLGNEQYF
few,TRBV20-1,TRBD2,TRBJ2-3,TGCAGTGCTAGAGAAGGACTAGCGGTGAGAGGAGATACGCAGTATTTT,CSAREGLAVRGDTQYF
.,TRBV14,.,TRBJ2-5,TGTGCCAGCAGCCAAGGTGTTCGGGCAATTGCGGAGACCCAGTACTTC,CASSQGVRAIAETQYF
once,TRBV12-3/TRBV12-4,.,TRBJ1-2,TGTGCCAGCGGCACGAGAGGGCAGGGAGGTCACGGCTACACCTTC,CASGTRGQGGHGYTF
many,TRBV14,.,TRBJ2-5,TGTGCCAGCAGCCAATCTCTCTCTCAAGAGACCCAGTACTTC,CASSQSLSQETQYF
few,TRBV7-7,TRBD2,TRBJ2-3,TGTGCTAGCAGCCCACGGGCGGGAGTCGTCACAGATACGCAGTATTTT,CASSPRAGVVTDTQYF
few,TRBV24-1,TRBD2,TRBJ2-1,TGTGCCACCAGTGATCCCCTAGCGGGAGGGTTAGGTGAGCAGTTCTTC,CATSDPLAGGLGEQFF
many,TRBV5-1,TRBD1,TRBJ2-1,TGCGCCAGCAGCCTTGGACAGGGATACAATGAGCAGTTCTTC,CASSLGQGYNEQFF
.,TRBV4-3,TRBD2,TRBJ2-1,TGCGCCAGCAGCCATAAACTAGCGGGAGAACGACCTGAGCAGTTCTTC,CASSHKLAGERPEQFF
many,TRBV5-5,.,TRBJ2-1,TGTGCCAGCAGCTTGGGCAGATTTTTGAATGAGCAGTTCTTC,CASSLGRFLNEQFF
few,TRBV20-1,.,TRBJ2-7,TGCAGTGCTAGGCTCCCAGGATCACTACGGGACTACGAGCAGTACTTC,CSARLPGSLRDYEQYF
.,TRBV20-1,TRBD2,TRBJ2-5,TGCAGTTCGAGCGGGACCGGCAAACAAGAGACCCAGTACTTC,CSSSGTGKQETQYF
few,TRBV5-6,.,TRBJ2-3,TGTGCCAGCAGCTTCGGACCCCGCACAGATACGCAGTATTTT,CASSFGPRTDTQYF
.,TRBV6-5,TRBD1,TRBJ2-1,TGTGCCAGCAGTTACTCGAGATGGACAGGGGATCATGAGCAGTTCTTC,CASSYSRWTGDHEQFF
few,TRBV11-2,TRBD2,TRBJ2-7,TGTGCCAGCAGCCACGCAGCGGGAGGGCCCTACGAGCAGTACTTC,CASSHAAGGPYEQYF
few,TRBV5-1,TRBD2,TRBJ2-1,TGCGCCAGCAGCGCTAGCGGGGGGCCTGTGGAGCAGTTCTTC,CASSASGGPVEQFF
few,TRBV20-1,TRBD1,TRBJ1-2,TGCAGTGCTAGTCGCGGACAGGGGGCCGACTATGGCTACACCTTC,CSASRGQGADYGYTF
many,TRBV7-9,.,TRBJ1-2,TGTGCCAGCAGCCCTCAGGGAGGGGCGAACTATGGCTACACCTTC,CASSPQGGANYGYTF
.,TRBV20-1,TRBD1,TRBJ2-1,TGCAGTGCTCCCCGACAGGGGCTATCCTACAATGAGCAGTTCTTC,CSAPRQGLSYNEQFF